The entry below describes one TCR beta chain. The target antigen is unknown. Germline V lookup: CDR1 SNHLY, CDR2 FYNNEI. This CDR3 comprises 13 residues. V lost 3 bases and J lost 6, with 11 bases in between. This record belongs to a study of T cells in Graves' hyperthyroidism and ophthalmopathy. Study-level findings and limits: Ophthalmopathy stood apart from stable hyperthyroidism in a 13 V-J model. The model forecast ophthalmopathy, anticipating it by a median approximately 7 months before onset.

Amplification of TCR beta CDR3 regions was performed using RNA transcripts as template. HTBI primers drove first-round RT-PCR of the TCR CDR3. TCRdb recomputed calls from the multiplex PCR reads with MiXCR, one row per CDR3 protein. The sample carries about 96,000 distinct CDR3 sequences, roughly 49% recorded once. Patients were excluded because of uncontrolled infection, other autoimmune disease, pregnancy or lactation. Fresh 10 ml peripheral blood yielded PBMCs. The chain links TRBV2 to TRBJ1-2; maybe TRBD1 (6 bases). The sequencing sample was made of blood. This receptor was identified in a woman aged 40 to 50 with Graves' hyperthyroidism. DNA of the CDR3: TGTGCCAGCAGTGACCAGGGGCTCGATGGCTACACCTTC. Amino acid sequence: CASSDQGLDGYTF.